This TCR beta chain is from a study of T cells in Graves' hyperthyroidism and ophthalmopathy. About the study: Peripheral blood was taken when the disease was first diagnosed, before any treatment began. Broader study findings: Blood also carried most thyroid clonotypes expanded above 0.001.

Turning to this clonotype: Its specificity is unknown.

Template material for amplifying TCR beta CDR3 regions consisted of RNA transcripts. An initial round of RT-PCR targeting the TCR CDR3 relied on the HTBI primer set. TCRdb re-derived calls from the multiplex PCR reads in MiXCR, one entry per CDR3 protein. The table has approximately 400,000 distinct CDR3 sequences, more than 15% seen once. Exclusion of a patient resulted from uncontrolled infection, other autoimmune disease, pregnancy or lactation. Fresh 10 ml peripheral blood yielded PBMCs. The sequencing input was blood. The clonotype originates from a woman aged 18-30 years with Graves' hyperthyroidism.

The CDR3 sequence: CASSLGTGSQSGSNQPQHF. CDR3 coding DNA: TGTGCCAGCAGCTTAGGAACAGGCTCCCAATCTGGTAGCAATCAGCCCCAGCATTTT. The V and J genes are TRBV7-9 and TRBJ1-5, with D perhaps matching TRBD1 (5 bases). The CDR3 has 19 amino acids. Deletions cut 1 base from V and 0 bases from J, with 19 bases between. Germline V gene data show CDR1 as SEHNR and CDR2 as FQNEAQ (reference sequence).